This T cell receptor (beta chain) was sequenced for a study of shared T cell receptors in the human thymus. Sequencing used immunoSEQ multiplex PCR; TCRdb keeps in-frame clones, though not all of them. The sample includes roughly 560,000 clones, 75% to 85% of them seen just once. Germline values: CDR1 SGHKS, CDR2 YYEKEE (reference sequence). The V end lost 1 base, the J end lost 1 base, and 12 bases lay between the germline ends. The CDR3 contains 15 residues. This clone has just one count. The sample was also linked to a second study, of human thymus T cells.

The receptor was isolated from a boy under two years old with a congenital heart defect. The chain is built from TRBV5-5 and TRBJ2-7; no reliable D call. The specimen sequenced was thymocytes. For the CDR3, the DNA is TGTGCCAGCAGCTTGTTTTTAACCGGGTCCTACGAGCAGTACTTC. This translates into CASSLFLTGSYEQYF.